This T cell receptor beta chain was documented in a study of T cell responses to AZD1222 COVID-19 vaccine. CDR1 is MDHEN, CDR2 SYDVKM, per germline. This CDR3 has 17 residues. V gave up 1 base and J gave up 5 bases; unmatched junction bases: 10. Measured with immunoSEQ multiplex PCR; TCRdb has only the in-frame clones, and not every one. Altogether approximately 200,000 clones are present, approximately 94% being singletons, with the ten largest covering around 1.7%. The clonotype was recovered from an adult who received the MenACWY meningococcal vaccine as a control. The J gene is TRBJ2-7, the V gene TRBV28; 11 bases are a match to TRBD1. The specimen comprised peripheral blood, sampled 28 days after the second dose of the MenACWY control vaccine. The chain's CDR3 is CASSLSLTGTGGHEQYF. The CDR3 nucleotides are TGTGCCAGCAGTTTATCCCTCACCGGGACAGGGGGGCACGAGCAGTACTTC. The whole variable domain, remainder taken from reference TRBV28 and TRBJ2-7, is DVKVTQSSRYLVKRTGEKVFLECVQDMDHENMFWYRQDPGLGLRLIYFSYDVKMKEKGDIPEGYSVSREKKERFSLILESASTNQTSMYLCASSLSLTGTGGHEQYFGPGTRLTVT.